This passage covers 20 T cell receptor beta chains from one sample sequenced in a study of T cell responses to AZD1222 COVID-19 vaccine (dated by TCRdb to the early 2020s). Per the publication, the time point label means: baseline before first vaccination. In the paper's terms, the treatment or condition label means: meningococcal conjugate vaccine given as trial control. Library creation used the immunoSEQ multiplex PCR assay. TCRdb's version of the immuneACCESS table is confined to in-frame rearrangements and falls short of the full clone set. An unresolved V gene accounts for under half of the shortfall where checked; the remainder is of unknown origin. The sample table lists about 190,000 clones, 87% of them with a count of one. 2.5% to 3% of the sample is in the top ten clones. Specimen: peripheral blood, collected on day 0 of MenACWY control vaccination. The receptors derive from an adult in good health.

This chain links TRBV11-2 with TRBJ1-2; 9 positions agree with TRBD1. The junction had 5 bases not matched to a gene; V was cut back by 5 bases and J by 4 bases. The CDR3 is made up of 14 amino acids. Germline V gene lookup returns CDR1 SGHAT and CDR2 FQNNGV. The CDR3 here is CASSPSGQGYGYTF. For the CDR3, the DNA is TGTGCCAGCAGCCCTTCGGGACAGGGCTATGGCTACACCTTC.

V usage is TRBV6-2 or TRBV6-3 and J usage is TRBJ1-1, with D possibly matching TRBD1 (5 bases). V dropped 0 bases and J dropped 5 bases, with 16 bases sitting between them. Germline values: CDR1 MNHEY, CDR2 SVGEGT. This CDR3 comprises 16 residues. CDR3 nucleotide sequence: TGTGCCAGCAGTTACTCGAAAGTGGCGGGGGAAACTGAAGCTTTCTTT. Its translation: CASSYSKVAGETEAFF.

This clone was found a few times. This chain connects TRBV11-1 to TRBJ1-1; no clear D gene. V shed 0 bases and J shed 0 bases, with 8 bases lying between them. The CDR3 loop spans 15 amino acids. The germline V gene encodes CDR1 SGHAT and CDR2 FQDESV (reference sequence). The CDR3 bases are TGTGCCAGCAGCTTAGCACGGCAAATGAACACTGAAGCTTTCTTT. Translating it yields CASSLARQMNTEAFF.

V gene TRBV18 combines with J gene TRBJ1-2, with 7 bases aligning to TRBD1. The CDR3 is 15 residues long. The germline CDR1 and CDR2 sequences are KGHSH and LQKENI. V shed 6 bases, J shed 0 bases, and the junction held 7 bases outside the gene matches. The CDR3 DNA reads TGTGCCAGCTCCCGCGGGACAGCCTCTAACTATGGCTACACCTTC. This codes for CASSRGTASNYGYTF.

Worth noting for this clone: Mismatch with germline at one junction end may stem from a read error. The chain has TRBV12-3 or TRBV12-4 and TRBJ2-7, with TRBD1 matching over 8 bases. The CDR3 sequence is 13 residues long. CDR3 nucleotide sequence: TGTGCCAGCAGATTAGACAGGGGTCACGAGCAGTACTTC. It specifies CASRLDRGHEQYF.

In its sample, this clone was seen once. The chain is built from TRBV5-1 and TRBJ2-3; D gene uncertain. The germline V and J ends were trimmed by 4 bases and 0 bases, with 12 bases remaining between them. The germline gives CDR1 SGHRS, CDR2 YFSETQ. The CDR3 has 15 residues. Written as DNA, the CDR3 is TGCGCCAGCAGCCCCGTAGGACCGAGCACAGATACGCAGTATTTT. Its translation: CASSPVGPSTDTQYF.

In regard to this clone: At the DNA level, this CDR3 is encoded by other sequences in the same sample as well. The chain has TRBV9 and TRBJ1-1, with no clear D. Germline V gene sequence: CDR1 SGDLS, CDR2 YYNGEE. Between the trimmed V and J ends, which lost 0 bases and 0 bases, there was a span of 6 bases. The length of the CDR3 is 14 residues. The CDR3 DNA follows: TGTGCCAGCAGCGTAGGGGTTATGAACACTGAAGCTTTCTTT. Translating gives CASSVGVMNTEAFF.

The table lists this clone with a count of one. The gene calls are TRBV3-1 (or the pseudogene TRBV3-2) and TRBJ1-2, with unresolved D. The CDR3 covers 14 residues. From germline, CDR1 is LGHDT and CDR2 YNNKEL (reference sequence). V lost 1 base to trimming and J lost 2 bases, with 8 bases between them. CDR3 amino acids: CASSQGAGNYGYTF. The CDR3 bases are TGTGCCAGCAGCCAAGGAGCGGGGAACTATGGCTACACCTTC.

The J gene is TRBJ1-5, the V gene TRBV12-2; the D call in the table, TRBD1, was not verified against the DNA. TRBV12-2 is shown as a pseudogene. This CDR3 region has 18 residues. The CDR3 spells CASRFRQEGAYSNQPQHF. The CDR3 nucleotides are TGTGCAAGTCGCTTCCGACAGGAGGGGGCTTATAGCAATCAGCCCCAGCATTTT.

This clone was recorded only once. This chain joins TRBV18 and TRBJ1-3; D is perhaps TRBD1 (5 bases). V was pared by 2 bases and J by 0 bases, with 14 bases between. CDR3 length: 17 residues. Germline lookup yields CDR1 KGHSH and CDR2 LQKENI. In nucleotides, the CDR3 is TGTGCCAGCTCACCAGGGCAGGGCTCTTACTCTGGAAACACCATATATTTT. This encodes CASSPGQGSYSGNTIYF.

The chain has TRBV28 and TRBJ2-2; D remains unclear. V was shortened by 7 bases and J by 3 bases, with 3 bases between the two germline ends. Germline V gives CDR1 MDHEN, CDR2 SYDVKM. CDR3 length: 11 residues. The CDR3 sequence is CASTYTGELFF. The CDR3, as DNA: TGTGCCAGCACCTACACCGGGGAGCTGTTTTTT.

J is TRBJ1-2 and V is TRBV6-6; a weak D match, TRBD1 (6 bases). There are 14 residues in the CDR3. V lost 6 bases to trimming and J lost 6 bases, with 17 bases between them. The germline gives CDR1 MNHNY, CDR2 SVGAGI (reference sequence). The CDR3 DNA sequence: TGTGCCAGCAGCCCAACCACAGGGATCGATGGCTACACCTTC. Amino acid sequence: CASSPTTGIDGYTF.

The chain is built from TRBV29-1 and TRBJ1-2, with TRBD1 identical over 9 bases. The CDR3 runs to 12 residues. CDR1 is SQVTM, CDR2 ANQGSEA, per germline. The J segment lost 9 bases and the V segment lost 7 bases, leaving 9 bases of the junction unmatched. The CDR3 DNA follows: TGCAGCGGCGTTCTTACAGGGGGCCGCTACACCTTC. Translated, it gives CSGVLTGGRYTF.

The chain is built from TRBV7-2 and TRBJ1-3; D gene ambiguous. The CDR3 is 15 amino acids. Germline lookup yields CDR1 SGHTA and CDR2 FQGNSA. The ends were cut back, 5 bases at V and 0 bases at J, with 11 bases in the middle. The CDR3 region has the DNA TGTGCCAGCAGCGTAGAGTTTTTCTCTGGAAACACCATATATTTT. This gives the protein CASSVEFFSGNTIYF.

The CDR3 reads CASSSTSGRPLTDTQYF. The CDR3, as DNA: TGTGCCAGCAGTTCAACTAGCGGGAGGCCACTGACAGATACGCAGTATTTT. This chain joins TRBV28 and TRBJ2-3, with 12 bases that match TRBD2. The CDR3 spans 17 residues. With 4 bases clipped from V and 3 bases from J, the junction kept 8 bases outside the gene matches. Germline CDR1 reads MDHEN; CDR2 reads SYDVKM.

The V and J genes are TRBV30 and TRBJ2-5; weak D call: TRBD1 (6 bases). This CDR3 is built from 13 residues. Trimming removed 2 bases at V and 3 bases at J, with 10 bases between. The germline V gene encodes CDR1 GTSNPN and CDR2 SVGIG (reference sequence). CDR3 DNA: TGTGCCTGGAGTAAAGGGGGAGAAGAGACCCAGTACTTC. This encodes CAWSKGGEETQYF.

V gene TRBV4-2 combines with J gene TRBJ1-5, with 7 bases that match TRBD1. The CDR3 covers 16 residues. CDR1 is LGHNA and CDR2 is YNFKEQ in the germline V gene. Trimming removed 3 bases from V and 5 bases from J; junction bases left unmatched: 10. CDR3 bases: TGTGCCAGCAGCCATGAGGCACGGGACAGACATCAGCCCCAGCATTTT. Its translation is CASSHEARDRHQPQHF.

V usage is TRBV4-1 and J usage is TRBJ2-2; 9 bases map to TRBD2. Germline loops: CDR1 MGHRA, CDR2 YSYEKL. With 5 bases clipped from V and 4 bases from J, the junction kept 11 bases outside the gene matches. CDR3 length: 17 residues. The CDR3 region is CASSNTGLASGTGELFF. The CDR3 bases are TGCGCCAGCAGCAACACCGGACTAGCGTCGGGCACCGGGGAGCTGTTTTTT.

The genes are TRBV15 and TRBJ2-4; 8 bases fit TRBD1. This CDR3 region has 15 residues. Germline loops: CDR1 LNHNV, CDR2 YYDKDF (reference sequence). Germline trimming cut 2 bases from V and 5 bases from J; bases unmatched to any gene: 5. The CDR3 DNA reads TGTGCCACCAGCAGATGGGCAGGGGGCCAAAACATTCAGTACTTC. This encodes CATSRWAGGQNIQYF.

V usage is TRBV4-3 and J usage is TRBJ2-3; TRBD2 aligns across 11 bases. The CDR3 is made up of 18 amino acids. Germline CDR1 reads LGHNA; CDR2 reads YSLEER. The V gene end was trimmed by 0 bases and the J gene end by 2 bases; junction bases not matched to a gene: 7. CDR3 DNA sequence: TGCGCCAGCAGCCAAGATCTTCCTAGCGGGGGGCTCACAGATACGCAGTATTTT. Its translation is CASSQDLPSGGLTDTQYF.